This TCR beta chain was retrieved from a study of cytomegalovirus exposure and HLA in healthy donors. Study results and limitations: There were a few CMV-associated chains whose specificity for CMV antigens was confirmed in vitro. Some public TCRs appeared in many individuals, while most sequences were rare. A list of about 180 TCR beta chains associated with cytomegalovirus was given.

On this clone itself: Its antigen is still unknown.

The CDR3 sequence is 16 residues long. CDR1 and CDR2 from the germline V gene are SEHNR and FQNEAQ (reference sequence). V shed 1 base, J shed 7 bases, and the junction held 9 bases outside the gene matches. Amplification used 60 Vbeta primers and 13 Jbeta primers. Using immunoSEQ multiplex PCR, the repertoire was profiled, and TCRdb retains in-frame clones only, with some absent. The repertoire has under 200,000 clones, 80% of them found once; the top ten carry around 5.7%. The chain combines TRBV7-9 with TRBJ2-7; TRBD2 agrees at 11 bases. The sequence was obtained from a man aged 40-49 years in good health and CMV-seronegative. Sequences were obtained from PBMCs. The CDR3 region is CASSLGSSGRAGEQYF. CDR3 DNA: TGTGCCAGCAGCTTAGGAAGTAGCGGGAGGGCCGGAGAGCAGTACTTC.